The T cell receptor (beta chain) under discussion was sequenced for a study of blood T cell repertoires in COVID-19. Study details: Donors in the United States, Italy and Spain gave samples during acute or convalescent COVID-19. Nucleic acid was either cDNA or gDNA, and it came from T cells, B-cell-depleted T cells, or PBMCs.

This clone was seen only a few times. V lost 0 bases, J lost 0 bases, and 8 bases lay in between. CDR1 and CDR2 (germline): SGHNT, YYREEE (reference sequence). The CDR3 length is 15 residues. In the authors' workflow: Reference gene primer amplification yielded estimated nucleated cell counts. The method was immunoSEQ multiplex PCR; TCRdb's version includes in-frame clones alone and lacks a portion of them. The DNA gave D and trimming, while V, J and clone size come from that table. The table includes 100,000 to 150,000 clones, about four fifths detected once. The rearrangement links TRBV5-4 to TRBJ2-3; D unresolved. Sequencing input: peripheral blood. The TCR originated in a man in his forties with active or convalescent COVID-19. The CDR3 loop is CASSLDSVSTDTQYF. The DNA for the CDR3 is TGTGCCAGCAGCTTGGACTCGGTTAGCACAGATACGCAGTATTTT. The full variable domain, completed using reference TRBV5-4 and TRBJ2-3, is ETGVTQSPTHLIKTRGQQVTLRCSSQSGHNTVSWYQQALGQGPQFIFQYYREEENGRGNFPPRFSGLQFPNYSSELNVNALELDDSALYLCASSLDSVSTDTQYFGPGTRLTVL.